The sequence of this T cell receptor beta chain was determined in a study of shared clonotypes between healthy human individuals. The donor population consisted of healthy HIV-negative adults with no recent acute infections or vaccinations. All donors were Caucasian adults living in Nashville, Tennessee. Sequencing used immunoSEQ multiplex PCR; TCRdb keeps in-frame clones, though not all of them. This sample has roughly 1,100,000 clones; approximately 68% occur once, and the top ten carry about 1.5%. General study findings and limits: Only blood was sampled, and tissue TCR repertoires likely differ from blood ones. Naive subsets typically showed greater estimated richness than memory subsets.

V was cut by 3 bases and J by 2 bases, with 8 bases left in between. The germline CDR1 and CDR2 sequences are SEHNR and FQNEAQ (reference sequence). The CDR3 length is 15 residues. To note about this clone: What it binds is unknown.

This sequence joins TRBV7-9 and TRBJ2-6; possible D gene TRBD2, 6 bases. The material sequenced was memory CD4+ T cells sorted from blood. Subset specified: CD45RA-negative fraction. This receptor was obtained from a man aged 18 to 35 in good health. DNA for the CDR3: TGTGCCAGCAGCTTCCGGGAGCCTGGGGCCAACGTCCTGACTTTC. Encoded protein: CASSFREPGANVLTF.